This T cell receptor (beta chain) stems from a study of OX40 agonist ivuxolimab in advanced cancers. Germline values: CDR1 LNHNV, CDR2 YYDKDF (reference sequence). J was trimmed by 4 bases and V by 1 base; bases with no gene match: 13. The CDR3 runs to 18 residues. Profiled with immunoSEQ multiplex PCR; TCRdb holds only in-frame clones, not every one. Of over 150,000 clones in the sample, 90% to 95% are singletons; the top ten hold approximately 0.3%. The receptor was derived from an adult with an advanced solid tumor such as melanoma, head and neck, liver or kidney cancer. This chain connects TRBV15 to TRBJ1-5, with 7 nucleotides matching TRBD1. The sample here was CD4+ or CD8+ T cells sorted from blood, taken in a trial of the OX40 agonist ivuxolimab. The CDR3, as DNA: TGTGCCACCAGCAGAGGATCCAACAGGGGCGGGACTAATCAGCCCCAGCATTTT. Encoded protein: CATSRGSNRGGTNQPQHF.